These 8 T cell receptor beta chains were sequenced from one sample in a study of blood T cell repertoires in COVID-19. Method: immunoSEQ multiplex PCR; TCRdb's copy keeps in-frame clones and lacks some. The sample lists tens of thousands of clones, 85% occurring once. The sample was peripheral blood. Source of these receptors: a human donor in a cohort sampled during active COVID-19.

CDR3 in amino acids: CASGKGWYETQYF. The CDR3 DNA reads as TGTGCCAGCGGAAAGGGGTGGTATGAGACCCAGTACTTC. V gene TRBV2 combines with J gene TRBJ2-5, with a tentative D call TRBD1 (5 bases). From germline, CDR1 is SNHLY and CDR2 FYNNEI. V lost 8 bases and J 5 bases, leaving 15 bases between the germline ends. The CDR3 consists of 13 residues.

The chain links TRBV14 to TRBJ2-7, with a tentative D call TRBD2 (6 bases). The V gene's germline CDR1 is SGHDN and CDR2 FVKESK. The CDR3 covers 14 residues. V lost 0 bases to trimming and J lost 10 bases, with 16 bases between them. The CDR3 region has the DNA TGTGCCAGCAGCCAAGATTGGGAGGAGCCACTTCAGTACTTC. Amino acid sequence: CASSQDWEEPLQYF.

The chain has TRBV5-1 and TRBJ2-5; TRBD2 is a possible D gene (6 bases). CDR1 is SGHRS, CDR2 YFSETQ, per germline. Between the trimmed V and J ends, which lost 0 bases and 7 bases, there was a span of 10 bases. The CDR3 has 13 residues. CDR3 region: CASSLAGDTTQYF. CDR3 in DNA: TGCGCCAGCAGCTTGGCGGGGGATACGACCCAGTACTTC.

V gene TRBV5-1 combines with J gene TRBJ2-2; the match to TRBD1 covers 7 bases. The germline V gene encodes CDR1 SGHRS and CDR2 YFSETQ. The length of the CDR3 is 17 residues. The V segment lost 2 bases and the J segment 0 bases; nucleotides outside the gene matches: 7. CDR3 bases: TGCGCCAGCAGCTTCCTCTCGGGACAGACGAACACCGGGGAGCTGTTTTTT. Protein: CASSFLSGQTNTGELFF.

The V gene is TRBV19, the J gene TRBJ1-1; 8 nucleotides line up with TRBD1. Germline V gene lookup returns CDR1 LNHDA and CDR2 SQIVND (reference sequence). J gave up 1 base and V 4 bases, and 2 bases lay outside the gene matches. The CDR3 is 14 residues long. CDR3 amino acids: CASSNGQGNTEAFF. The DNA of the CDR3 is TGTGCCAGTAGTAACGGACAGGGGAACACTGAAGCTTTCTTT.

J is TRBJ2-3 and V is TRBV2; a possible D gene is TRBD2 (6 bases). Germline values: CDR1 SNHLY, CDR2 FYNNEI. The ends were cut back, 2 bases at V and 2 bases at J, with 11 bases in the middle. The CDR3 covers 15 residues. The CDR3 DNA reads as TGTGCCAGCAGTGAATTGGGGACTGACACAGATACGCAGTATTTT. This translates into CASSELGTDTDTQYF.

The chain combines TRBV5-1 with TRBJ2-1; a possible D gene is TRBD1 (6 bases). V lost 4 bases and J 0 bases, leaving 14 bases between the germline ends. This CDR3 comprises 16 residues. Germline-derived CDR1 and CDR2 are SGHRS and YFSETQ. This CDR3 is CASSPRGMSSYNEQFF. The DNA for the CDR3 is TGCGCCAGCAGCCCCAGGGGTATGAGCTCCTACAATGAGCAGTTCTTC.

This clone has more than one count but fewer than ten. The V call is TRBV5-1, the J call TRBJ2-7; 10 nucleotides agree with TRBD2. Germline CDR1 and CDR2: SGHRS and YFSETQ. The J segment lost 1 base and the V segment lost 1 base, leaving 2 bases of the junction unmatched. The CDR3 runs to 15 residues. CDR3 protein: CASSLIAGGSYEQYF. The CDR3, as DNA: TGCGCCAGCAGCTTGATAGCGGGAGGATCCTACGAGCAGTACTTC.